Listed below are T cell receptor beta chains from one sample, sequenced in a study of T cell responses to AZD1222 COVID-19 vaccine. The repertoire was sequenced with immunoSEQ multiplex PCR; TCRdb's copy has only in-frame clones and lacks some. This table has around 110,000 clones, around 85% appearing once. This sample comprised peripheral blood, obtained on day 0 of MenACWY control vaccination. These receptors all come from an adult in good health. CDR3s include the opening cysteine and the closing phenylalanine or tryptophan. Each record gives: D gene, clone size, J gene, V gene, CDR3 DNA, CDR3 protein. A D gene is named only where the DNA matches it firmly. Part of the rows lack a size; the others show once, few, many or a class for expanded clones.

>-|-|TRBJ2-1|TRBV2
TGTGCCAGCAGTAACTACGTATCCTACAATGAGCAGTTCTTC
CASSNYVSYNEQFF
>-|-|TRBJ2-7|TRBV28
TGTGCCAGCAAGTCCGGGGATTCGGGGGAGCAGTACTTC
CASKSGDSGEQYF
>-|-|TRBJ2-5|TRBV18
TGTGCCAGCTCACCCTCGGGGGTCCTGCGTCAAGAGACCCAGTACTTC
CASSPSGVLRQETQYF
>TRBD2|few|TRBJ2-7|TRBV19
TGTGCCAGTAGTCGCGGGACTAGCGGGGGGGCCGTCTACGAGCAGTACTTC
CASSRGTSGGAVYEQYF
>-|-|TRBJ2-2|TRBV18
TGTGCCAGCTCACAGTCCGGGAACACCGGGGAGCTGTTTTTT
CASSQSGNTGELFF
>-|-|TRBJ1-5|TRBV18
TGTGCCAGCTCACCACCGGGTCAGCCCCAGCATTTT
CASSPPGQPQHF
>-|-|TRBJ1-5|TRBV24-1
TGTGCCACCAGTCGGACAGCCAATCAGCCCCAGCATTTT
CATSRTANQPQHF
>TRBD1|-|TRBJ1-6|TRBV7-2
TGTGCCAGCAGCTTAAGACAGGGAGGTGTGCATTCACCCCTCCACTTT
CASSLRQGGVHSPLHF
>TRBD1|-|TRBJ1-6|TRBV19
TGTGCCAGTAGTCCTAGACAGGGGGCCGGTAATTCACCCCTCCACTTT
CASSPRQGAGNSPLHF
>TRBD1|-|TRBJ2-7|TRBV5-4
TGTGCCAGCAGCTTGTCCAGGGGGCTGGACGAGCAGTACTTC
CASSLSRGLDEQYF
>TRBD2|-|TRBJ2-7|TRBV3-1/TRBV3-2
TGTGCCAGCAGCCAAGTGTCAGCGGGGTCAACCTACGAGCAGTACTTC
CASSQVSAGSTYEQYF
>TRBD1|-|TRBJ1-2|TRBV7-9
TGTGCCAGCAGCTCGGACAGGGATGGCTATGGCTACACCTTC
CASSSDRDGYGYTF
>TRBD1|-|TRBJ2-3|TRBV10-3
TGTGCCATCAGTGAGGGGGAAAGGGGGCCCACAGATACGCAGTATTTT
CAISEGERGPTDTQYF
>TRBD1|-|TRBJ2-7|TRBV7-2
TGTGCCAGCAGCTTAGCGCGACTCCCCAACGACTTCTACAGGGGCGCCTACGAGCAGTACTTC
CASSLARLPNDFYRGAYEQYF
>-|few|TRBJ1-2|TRBV7-2
TGTGCCAGCAGACCGGGCTGGGAGACTAACTATGGCTACACCTTC
CASRPGWETNYGYTF
>-|-|TRBJ2-7|TRBV7-8
TGTGCCAGCAGCTTAGCGGGGGTTCTTTCGTACGAGCAGTACTTC
CASSLAGVLSYEQYF
>TRBD2|-|TRBJ2-7|TRBV5-6
TGTGCCAGCAGCTCCACCGGGGGGACTCGGGAGCAGTACTTC
CASSSTGGTREQYF
>-|-|TRBJ2-3|TRBV7-3
TGTGCCAGCAGCTTAACAGGCGGCACAGATACGCAGTATTTT
CASSLTGGTDTQYF
>-|-|TRBJ1-1|TRBV24-1
TGTGCCACCAGTGATTCCCGAGAGGTTGAGGGCGGAGCTTTCTTT
CATSDSREVEGGAFF
>-|once|TRBJ2-7|TRBV14
TGTGCCAGCAGCCAGGCCGGGGGTCACGAGCAGTACTTC
CASSQAGGHEQYF
>TRBD1|-|TRBJ1-2|TRBV6-5
TGTGCCAGCCACCAACAGGGGATGGGTGGCTACACCTTC
CASHQQGMGGYTF
>TRBD1|-|TRBJ1-2|TRBV2
TGTGCCAGCAGGGGATCGATGGGACAGGGCGGCTATGGCTACACCTTC
CASRGSMGQGGYGYTF
>-|once|TRBJ2-1|TRBV5-1
TGCGCCAGCAGCTTGGCCGGAGAACCCTACAATGAGCAGTTCTTC
CASSLAGEPYNEQFF
>TRBD1|-|TRBJ2-7|TRBV19
TGTGCCAGTAGTATGACAGGGTTATCAAACGAGCAGTACTTC
CASSMTGLSNEQYF
>TRBD1|-|TRBJ1-2|TRBV2
TGTGCCAGCGGGGAGGGGGCCTTGGGTGGCTACACCTTC
CASGEGALGGYTF
>TRBD1|-|TRBJ1-5|TRBV7-8
TGTGCCAGCAGCCGGTCTTCGGGGACAGGGACTTTAGTTAGCAATCAGCCCCAGCATTTT
CASSRSSGTGTLVSNQPQHF
>-|once|TRBJ1-3|TRBV19
TGTGCCAGTAGTCTTGAGGCCGGCTCTGGAAACACCATATATTTT
CASSLEAGSGNTIYF
>TRBD1|-|TRBJ1-2|TRBV6-5
TGTGCCAGCAGTTCGACAGGGGGAGTTAGGGGCTACACCTTC
CASSSTGGVRGYTF
>-|-|TRBJ1-1|TRBV9
TGTGCCAGCAGCGTAGCAGGGTTTGGCACTGAAGCTTTCTTT
CASSVAGFGTEAFF
>-|-|TRBJ1-2|TRBV6-2/TRBV6-3
TGTGCCAGCAGCGGGCAGGGAATCTATGGCTACACCTTC
CASSGQGIYGYTF